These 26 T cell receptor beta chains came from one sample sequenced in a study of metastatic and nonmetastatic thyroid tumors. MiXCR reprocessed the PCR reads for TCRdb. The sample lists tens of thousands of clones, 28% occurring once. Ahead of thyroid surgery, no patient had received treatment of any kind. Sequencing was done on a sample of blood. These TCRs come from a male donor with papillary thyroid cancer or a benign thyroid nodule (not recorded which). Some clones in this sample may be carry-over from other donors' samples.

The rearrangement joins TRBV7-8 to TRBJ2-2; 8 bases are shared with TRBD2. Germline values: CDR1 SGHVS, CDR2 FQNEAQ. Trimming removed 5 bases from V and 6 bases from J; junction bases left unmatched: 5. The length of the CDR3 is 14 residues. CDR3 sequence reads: CASSPGLAAGELFF. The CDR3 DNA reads TGTGCCAGCAGCCCAGGACTAGCTGCCGGGGAGCTGTTTTTT.

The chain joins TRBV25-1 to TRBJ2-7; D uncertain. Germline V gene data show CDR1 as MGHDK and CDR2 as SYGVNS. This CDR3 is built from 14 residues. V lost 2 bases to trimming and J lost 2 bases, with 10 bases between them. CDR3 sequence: CASSEGKGTYEQYF. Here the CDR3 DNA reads TGTGCCAGCAGTGAAGGCAAAGGGACCTACGAGCAGTACTTC.

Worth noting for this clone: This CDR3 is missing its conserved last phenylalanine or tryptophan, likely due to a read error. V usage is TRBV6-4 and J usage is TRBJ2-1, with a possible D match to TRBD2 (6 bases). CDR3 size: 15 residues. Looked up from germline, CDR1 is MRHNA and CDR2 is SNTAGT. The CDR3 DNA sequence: TGTGCCAGGAGTGACTCCGGGGGCTCCTACAATGAGCAGTTCGTC. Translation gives CARSDSGGSYNEQFV.

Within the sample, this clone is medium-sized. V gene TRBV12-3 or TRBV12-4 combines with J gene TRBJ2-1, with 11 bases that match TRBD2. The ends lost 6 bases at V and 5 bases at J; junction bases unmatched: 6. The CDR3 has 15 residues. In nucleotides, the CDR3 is TGTGCCAGCAGACCGACTAGCGGGAAAGACAATGAGCAGTTCTTC. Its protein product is CASRPTSGKDNEQFF.

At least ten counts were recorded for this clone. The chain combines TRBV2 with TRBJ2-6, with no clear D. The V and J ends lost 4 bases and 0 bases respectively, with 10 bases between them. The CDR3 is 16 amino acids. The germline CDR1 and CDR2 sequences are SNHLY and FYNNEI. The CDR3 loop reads CASSGSRLSGANVLTF. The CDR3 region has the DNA TGTGCCAGCAGTGGTTCGCGCCTCTCTGGGGCCAACGTCCTGACTTTC.

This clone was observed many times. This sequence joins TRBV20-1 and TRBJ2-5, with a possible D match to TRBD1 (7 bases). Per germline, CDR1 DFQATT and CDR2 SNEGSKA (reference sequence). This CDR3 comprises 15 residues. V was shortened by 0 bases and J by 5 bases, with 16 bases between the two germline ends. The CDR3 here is CSARDSARGRETQYF. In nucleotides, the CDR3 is TGCAGTGCTAGAGACTCTGCCAGGGGGAGGGAGACCCAGTACTTC.

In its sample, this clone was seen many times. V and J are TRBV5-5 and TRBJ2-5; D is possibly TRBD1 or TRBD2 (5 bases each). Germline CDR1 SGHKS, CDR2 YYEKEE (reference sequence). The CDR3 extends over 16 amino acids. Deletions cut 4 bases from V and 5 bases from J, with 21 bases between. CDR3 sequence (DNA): TGTGCCAGCAGCCCGCTGAGAGGGGAGTCCCGGGAGACCCAGTACTTC. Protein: CASSPLRGESRETQYF.

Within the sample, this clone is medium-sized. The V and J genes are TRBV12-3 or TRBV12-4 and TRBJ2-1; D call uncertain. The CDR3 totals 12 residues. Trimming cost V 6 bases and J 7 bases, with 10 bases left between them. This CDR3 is CASSHLGNEQFF. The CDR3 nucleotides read TGTGCCAGCAGCCACTTGGGAAATGAGCAGTTCTTC.

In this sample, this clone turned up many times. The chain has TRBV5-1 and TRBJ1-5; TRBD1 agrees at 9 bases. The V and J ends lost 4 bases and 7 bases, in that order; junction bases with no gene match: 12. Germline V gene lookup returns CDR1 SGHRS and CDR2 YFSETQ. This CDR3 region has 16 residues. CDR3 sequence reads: CASSPGGDRVGQPQHF. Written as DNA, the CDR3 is TGCGCCAGCAGCCCTGGAGGGGACAGGGTTGGGCAGCCCCAGCATTTT.

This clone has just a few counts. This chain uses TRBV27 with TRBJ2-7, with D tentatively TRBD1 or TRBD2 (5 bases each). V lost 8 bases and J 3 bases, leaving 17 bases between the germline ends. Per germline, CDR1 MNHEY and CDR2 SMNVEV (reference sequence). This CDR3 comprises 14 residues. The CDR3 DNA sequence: TGTGCCAGCTCGAGAGGGGCATGGCTCTACGAGCAGTACTTC. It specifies CASSRGAWLYEQYF.

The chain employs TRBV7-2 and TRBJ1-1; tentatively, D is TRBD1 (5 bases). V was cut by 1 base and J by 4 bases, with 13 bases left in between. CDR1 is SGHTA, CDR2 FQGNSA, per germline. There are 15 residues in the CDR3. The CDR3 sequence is CASSLVGGMGTEAFF. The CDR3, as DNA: TGTGCCAGCAGCTTAGTCGGGGGTATGGGCACTGAAGCTTTCTTT.

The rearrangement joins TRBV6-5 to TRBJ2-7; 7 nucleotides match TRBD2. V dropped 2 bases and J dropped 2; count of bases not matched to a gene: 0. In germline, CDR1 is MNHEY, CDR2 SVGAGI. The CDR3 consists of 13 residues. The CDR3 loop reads CASSYGTTYEQYF. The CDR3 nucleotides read TGTGCCAGCAGTTACGGGACTACCTACGAGCAGTACTTC.

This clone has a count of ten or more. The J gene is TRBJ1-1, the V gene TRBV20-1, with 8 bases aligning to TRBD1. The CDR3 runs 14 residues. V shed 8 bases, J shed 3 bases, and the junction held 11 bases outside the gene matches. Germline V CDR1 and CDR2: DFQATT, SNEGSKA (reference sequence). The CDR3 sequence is CSNLADRADTEAFF. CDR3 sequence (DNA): TGCAGTAATCTCGCGGACAGGGCGGACACTGAAGCTTTCTTT.

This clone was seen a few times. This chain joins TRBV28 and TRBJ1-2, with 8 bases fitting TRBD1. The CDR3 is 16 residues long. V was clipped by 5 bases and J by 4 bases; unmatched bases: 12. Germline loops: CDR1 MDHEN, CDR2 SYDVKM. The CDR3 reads CASSIGTGGLLYGYTF. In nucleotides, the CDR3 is TGTGCCAGCAGTATAGGAACAGGGGGACTCCTCTATGGCTACACCTTC.

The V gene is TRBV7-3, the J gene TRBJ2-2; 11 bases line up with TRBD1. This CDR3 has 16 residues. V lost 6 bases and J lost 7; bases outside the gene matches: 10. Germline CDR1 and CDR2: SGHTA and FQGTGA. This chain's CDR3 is CASSAGDRGTIGELFF. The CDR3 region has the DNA TGTGCCAGCAGTGCAGGGGACAGGGGGACTATCGGGGAGCTGTTTTTT. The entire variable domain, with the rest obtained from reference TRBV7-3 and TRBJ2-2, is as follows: GAGVSQTPSNKVTEKGKYVELRCDPISGHTALYWYRQSLGQGPEFLIYFQGTGAADDSGLPNDRFFAVRPEGSVSTLKIQRTERGDSAVYLCASSAGDRGTIGELFFGEGSRLTVL.

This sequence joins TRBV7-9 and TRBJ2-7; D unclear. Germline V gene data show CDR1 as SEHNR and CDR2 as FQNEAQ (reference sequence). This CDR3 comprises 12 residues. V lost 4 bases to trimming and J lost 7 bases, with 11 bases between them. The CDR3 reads CASSSDRLEQYF. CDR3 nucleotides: TGTGCCAGCAGCTCCGACCGGCTGGAGCAGTACTTC.

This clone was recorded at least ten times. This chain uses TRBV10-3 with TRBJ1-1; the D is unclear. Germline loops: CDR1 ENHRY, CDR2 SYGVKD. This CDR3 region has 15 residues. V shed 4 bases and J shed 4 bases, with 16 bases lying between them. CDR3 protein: CAISGKGGPSTEAFF. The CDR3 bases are TGTGCCATCAGTGGCAAAGGAGGGCCCTCCACTGAAGCTTTCTTT.

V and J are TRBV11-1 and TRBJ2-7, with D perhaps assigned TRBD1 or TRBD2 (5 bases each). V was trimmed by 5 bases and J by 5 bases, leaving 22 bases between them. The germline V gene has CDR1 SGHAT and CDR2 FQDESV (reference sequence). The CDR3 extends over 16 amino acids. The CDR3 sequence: CASSMNQGPLLHEQYF. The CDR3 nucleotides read TGTGCCAGCAGCATGAATCAGGGACCCCTATTGCACGAGCAGTACTTC.

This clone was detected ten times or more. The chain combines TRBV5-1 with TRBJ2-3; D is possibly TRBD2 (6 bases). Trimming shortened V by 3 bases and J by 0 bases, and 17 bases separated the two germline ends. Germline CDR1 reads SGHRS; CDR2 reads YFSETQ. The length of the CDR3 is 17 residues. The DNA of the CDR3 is TGCGCCAGCAGCTCCCTCCCCAGTACTAGCAGCACAGATACGCAGTATTTT. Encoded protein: CASSSLPSTSSTDTQYF. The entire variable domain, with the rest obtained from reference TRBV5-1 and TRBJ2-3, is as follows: KAGVTQTPRYLIKTRGQQVTLSCSPISGHRSVSWYQQTPGQGLQFLFEYFSETQRNKGNFPGRFSGRQFSNSRSEMNVSTLELGDSALYLCASSSLPSTSSTDTQYFGPGTRLTVL.

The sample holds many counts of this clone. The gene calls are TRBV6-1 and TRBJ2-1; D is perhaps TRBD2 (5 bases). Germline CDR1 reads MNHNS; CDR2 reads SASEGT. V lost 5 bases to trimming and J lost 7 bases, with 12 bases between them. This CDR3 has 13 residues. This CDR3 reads CASSLAGRNEQFF. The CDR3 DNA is TGTGCCAGCAGTTTGGCGGGTAGGAATGAGCAGTTCTTC.

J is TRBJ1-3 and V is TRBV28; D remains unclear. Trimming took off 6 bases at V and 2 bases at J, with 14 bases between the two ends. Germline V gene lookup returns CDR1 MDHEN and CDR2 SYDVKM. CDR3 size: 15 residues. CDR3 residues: CASSPPQGPGNTIYF. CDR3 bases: TGTGCCAGCAGCCCCCCACAAGGTCCTGGAAACACCATATATTTT.

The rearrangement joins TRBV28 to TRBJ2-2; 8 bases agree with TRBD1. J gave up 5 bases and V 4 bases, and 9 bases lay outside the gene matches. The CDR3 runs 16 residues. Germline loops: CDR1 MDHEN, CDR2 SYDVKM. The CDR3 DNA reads TGTGCCAGCAGTTATTTGAGAGGACAGGGTACCGGGGAGCTGTTTTTT. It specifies CASSYLRGQGTGELFF.

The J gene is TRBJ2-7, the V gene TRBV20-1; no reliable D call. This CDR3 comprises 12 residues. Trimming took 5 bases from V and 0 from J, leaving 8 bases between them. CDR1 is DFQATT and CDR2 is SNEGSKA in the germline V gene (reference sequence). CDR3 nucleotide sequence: TGCAGTGCTCCAGCAGACTCCTACGAGCAGTACTTC. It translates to CSAPADSYEQYF.

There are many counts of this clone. CDR3 loop: CAISEGTGETGELFF. The CDR3 bases are TGTGCCATCAGTGAAGGGACAGGGGAAACCGGGGAGCTGTTTTTT. The V gene is TRBV10-3, the J gene TRBJ2-2, with 10 bases identical to TRBD1. Germline-derived CDR1 and CDR2 are ENHRY and SYGVKD. The CDR3 is 15 amino acids. With V trimmed by 3 bases and J by 5 bases, 3 bases remained unmatched.

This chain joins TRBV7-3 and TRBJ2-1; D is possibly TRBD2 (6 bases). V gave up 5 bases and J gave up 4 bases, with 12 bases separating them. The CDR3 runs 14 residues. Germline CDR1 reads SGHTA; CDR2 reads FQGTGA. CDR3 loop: CASSLDRGYNEQFF. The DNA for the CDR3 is TGTGCCAGCAGCCTAGACCGGGGGTACAATGAGCAGTTCTTC.

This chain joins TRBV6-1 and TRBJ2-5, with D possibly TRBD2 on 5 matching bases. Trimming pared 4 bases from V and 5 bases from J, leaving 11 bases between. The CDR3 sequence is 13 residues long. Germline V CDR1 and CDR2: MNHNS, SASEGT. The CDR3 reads CASSGREGETQYF. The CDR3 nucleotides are TGTGCCAGCAGTGGACGGGAAGGTGAGACCCAGTACTTC.